The 10 T cell receptor beta chains below come from one sample, sequenced in a study of beta chain features in type 1 diabetes. The antigens for these receptors are not known. Notes on the study in general: Shorter TCRB CDR3s, moderately but significantly so, were found in Type 1 diabetes patients in all four CD4+ subsets.

Expressed TCRB transcripts were sequenced because the entire RNA isolate underwent reverse transcription. TCRdb's copy holds only in-frame clones and misses some; the assay was immunoSEQ multiplex PCR. This table holds around 650,000 clones, roughly 12% found once. The sample was naive CD4+ T cells from blood. These receptors originate from a man between 25 and 39 years old with type 1 diabetes.

This clone was detected only a few times. This chain links TRBV20-1 with TRBJ2-5, with D possibly being TRBD1 (6 bases). CDR3 length: 11 residues. Germline V gene sequence: CDR1 DFQATT, CDR2 SNEGSKA (reference sequence). DNA for the CDR3: TGCAGAGGACAGTGGGGGGAGACCCAGTACTTC. This translates into CRGQWGETQYF.

CDR3 in amino acids: CASSPQVVGANEQFF. CDR3 bases: TGCGCCAGCAGCCCACAAGTAGTGGGGGCCAATGAGCAGTTCTTC. This chain uses TRBV5-1 with TRBJ2-1; the D gene is possibly TRBD1 (6 bases). Germline CDR1 SGHRS, CDR2 YFSETQ. The CDR3 loop spans 15 amino acids. V was clipped by 4 bases and J by 6 bases, with 17 bases between them.

Only a few counts were recorded for this clone. The chain combines TRBV30 with TRBJ2-2; D possibly corresponds to TRBD1 (5 bases). The CDR3 runs 15 residues. Germline assignment: CDR1 GTSNPN and CDR2 SVGIG (reference sequence). Trimming shortened V by 0 bases and J by 3 bases, and 11 bases separated the two germline ends. CDR3 protein: CAWSVWPQDTGELFF. CDR3 bases: TGTGCCTGGAGTGTATGGCCACAGGACACCGGGGAGCTGTTTTTT.

This clone was seen many times. The CDR3 sequence: CASSFTREGVGNEQFF. The CDR3 DNA follows: TGTGCCAGCAGTTTTACCAGGGAAGGGGTGGGCAATGAGCAGTTCTTC. This chain uses TRBV28 with TRBJ2-1; D may be TRBD1 (5 bases). This CDR3 region has 16 residues. Germline V CDR1 and CDR2: MDHEN, SYDVKM. The V end was cut by 3 bases, the J end by 6 bases, with 18 bases between.

This clone appeared a few times. CDR3 bases: TGCAGTGCTAGAGGAGGGAATGGCTACACCTTC. It is translated as CSARGGNGYTF. V gene TRBV20-1 combines with J gene TRBJ1-2; D unclear. Germline values: CDR1 DFQATT, CDR2 SNEGSKA (reference sequence). CDR3 length equals 11 residues. Trimming cost V 1 base and J 6 bases, with 6 bases left between them.

This clone was seen a handful of times. This sequence joins TRBV7-2 and TRBJ1-2, with 9 positions matching TRBD1. The CDR3 is 15 amino acids. The germline gives CDR1 SGHTA, CDR2 FQGNSA. V lost 3 bases and J lost 7; bases outside the gene matches: 9. CDR3 in amino acids: CASSFGTGKISGYTF. CDR3 coding DNA: TGTGCCAGCAGCTTCGGGACAGGGAAAATCTCTGGCTACACCTTC.

As to this clone: One end of the junction does not line up with germline, which may come from a read error. V usage is TRBV7-9 and J usage is TRBJ1-6, with D perhaps matching TRBD1 (6 bases). CDR1 is SEHNR, CDR2 FQNEAQ, per germline (reference sequence). The CDR3 spans 15 residues. CDR3 residues: CARSLWGAYNSPLHF. The DNA for the CDR3 is TGTGCCAGAAGCTTGTGGGGGGCGTATAATTCACCCCTCCACTTT.

This clone came up a few times. V and J are TRBV9 and TRBJ2-3; maybe TRBD2 (6 bases). Germline CDR1 reads SGDLS; CDR2 reads YYNGEE. V gave up 3 bases and J gave up 6 bases, with 14 bases separating them. CDR3 length: 14 residues. CDR3 DNA sequence: TGTGCCAGCAGCGAGCCCTCCCGGGGGGATACGCAGTATTTT. This sequence encodes CASSEPSRGDTQYF.

The chain employs TRBV11-2 and TRBJ2-7, with TRBD1 as a possible D gene (6 bases). The CDR3 consists of 12 residues. The germline V gene has CDR1 SGHAT and CDR2 FQNNGV. Trimming removed 1 base from V and 5 bases from J, with 6 bases in between. The CDR3 loop is CASSLGQDEQYF. For the CDR3, the DNA is TGTGCCAGCAGCTTAGGACAGGACGAGCAGTACTTC.

The chain uses TRBV7-3 and TRBJ2-3; TRBD2 agrees at 9 bases. The V segment lost 3 bases and the J segment 1 base; nucleotides outside the gene matches: 2. From germline, CDR1 is SGHTA and CDR2 FQGTGA. CDR3 length: 15 amino acids. CDR3 sequence: CASSLTSGRTDTQYF. CDR3 sequence (DNA): TGTGCCAGCAGCTTGACTAGCGGCCGCACAGATACGCAGTATTTT. The whole variable domain, filled in from reference TRBV7-3 and TRBJ2-3, reads GAGVSQTPSNKVTEKGKYVELRCDPISGHTALYWYRQSLGQGPEFLIYFQGTGAADDSGLPNDRFFAVRPEGSVSTLKIQRTERGDSAVYLCASSLTSGRTDTQYFGPGTRLTVL.